A selection of T cell receptor beta chains follows, all from one sample in a study of cytomegalovirus exposure and HLA in healthy donors. Some clones are missing from TCRdb's copy, which holds only in-frame ones; the method was immunoSEQ multiplex PCR. This table holds approximately 100,000 clones, about 68% found once. The sequenced material came from PBMCs. The receptors were sampled from a human donor in good health. Each CDR3 is given with its conserved first and last residue. The order of the fields is D gene, clone size, V gene, J gene, CDR3 DNA, CDR3 protein. D genes are given only for firm matches. The size entry is marked missing in some rows and otherwise reads once, few, many or a size class.

D gene: .
clone size: .
V gene: TRBV25-1
J gene: TRBJ2-1
CDR3 DNA: TGTGCCAGCAGTGCCTACAGGGGAGGTGAGCAGTTCTTC
CDR3 protein: CASSAYRGGEQFF

D gene: TRBD1
clone size: .
V gene: TRBV23-1
J gene: TRBJ2-7
CDR3 DNA: TGCGCCAGCAGTCAACTACCGGGACAGGGGTTGGAGTACTTC
CDR3 protein: CASSQLPGQGLEYF

D gene: .
clone size: few
V gene: TRBV9
J gene: TRBJ2-1
CDR3 DNA: TGTGCCAGCAGCGTAGGGGGGAGGAGCTCCTACAATGAGCAGTTCTTC
CDR3 protein: CASSVGGRSSYNEQFF

D gene: .
clone size: .
V gene: TRBV25-1
J gene: TRBJ1-4
CDR3 DNA: TGTGCCAGCAGTGGTCTGTCTAATGAAAAACTGTTTTTT
CDR3 protein: CASSGLSNEKLFF

D gene: TRBD1
clone size: .
V gene: TRBV5-1
J gene: TRBJ2-2
CDR3 DNA: TGCGCCAGCAGCTCCGGGACAGGGTGGGCCGGGGAGCTGTTTTTT
CDR3 protein: CASSSGTGWAGELFF

D gene: .
clone size: few
V gene: TRBV2
J gene: TRBJ1-2
CDR3 DNA: TGTGCCAGCAGTGACCCCACGGAGAGGGCCGACTATGGCTACACCTTC
CDR3 protein: CASSDPTERADYGYTF

D gene: TRBD1
clone size: .
V gene: TRBV7-8
J gene: TRBJ1-1
CDR3 DNA: TGTGCCAGCAGCTTAGCCAGACAGACAGGGGAAGCTTTCTTT
CDR3 protein: CASSLARQTGEAFF

D gene: .
clone size: .
V gene: TRBV5-8
J gene: TRBJ2-5
CDR3 DNA: TGTGCCAGCAGCTTCCAGGGAGAGACCCAGTACTTC
CDR3 protein: CASSFQGETQYF

D gene: .
clone size: few
V gene: TRBV5-1
J gene: TRBJ1-1
CDR3 DNA: TGCGCCAGCAGCTTTCAACCGGGGAACACTGAAGCTTTCTTT
CDR3 protein: CASSFQPGNTEAFF

D gene: .
clone size: .
V gene: TRBV6-6
J gene: TRBJ1-6
CDR3 DNA: TGTGCCAGCGCAACGAGCTCCTATAATTCACCCCTCCACTTT
CDR3 protein: CASATSSYNSPLHF

D gene: .
clone size: .
V gene: TRBV5-4
J gene: TRBJ1-5
CDR3 DNA: TGTGCCAGCAGCGCGGACGTAGGGAGGCATCAGCCCCAGCATTTT
CDR3 protein: CASSADVGRHQPQHF

D gene: TRBD1
clone size: .
V gene: TRBV10-3
J gene: TRBJ2-2
CDR3 DNA: TGTGCCATCCGTGATTCCAGTACCGGGACAGTGAACACCGGGGAGCTGTTTTTT
CDR3 protein: CAIRDSSTGTVNTGELFF

D gene: .
clone size: .
V gene: TRBV7-2
J gene: TRBJ1-2
CDR3 DNA: TGTGCCAGCAGCTTATATTATGGCTACACCTTC
CDR3 protein: CASSLYYGYTF

D gene: .
clone size: .
V gene: TRBV11-3
J gene: TRBJ2-1
CDR3 DNA: TGTGCCAGCAGCCTCCGAACTAGAAGCTACAATGAGCAGTTCTTC
CDR3 protein: CASSLRTRSYNEQFF

D gene: .
clone size: .
V gene: TRBV7-2
J gene: TRBJ2-7
CDR3 DNA: TGTGCCAGCAGCTCCTTGGGGGCAGCATACGAGCAGTACTTC
CDR3 protein: CASSSLGAAYEQYF

D gene: TRBD1
clone size: .
V gene: TRBV27
J gene: TRBJ1-6
CDR3 DNA: TGTGCCAGCAGTTTACCCGGGACAGGGGCAAAACCCCTCCACTTT
CDR3 protein: CASSLPGTGAKPLHF

D gene: TRBD1
clone size: .
V gene: TRBV7-7
J gene: TRBJ1-1
CDR3 DNA: TGTGCTAGCAGCCTTGACAGGGGGACTGAAGCTTTCTTT
CDR3 protein: CASSLDRGTEAFF

D gene: .
clone size: few
V gene: TRBV20-1
J gene: TRBJ1-1
CDR3 DNA: TGCAGTGCTAGGCGTGACACTGAAGCTTTCTTT
CDR3 protein: CSARRDTEAFF

D gene: .
clone size: .
V gene: TRBV9
J gene: TRBJ2-2
CDR3 DNA: TGTGCCAGCAGCGAGGCCTTGGGACAAAACACCGGGGAGCTGTTTTTT
CDR3 protein: CASSEALGQNTGELFF

D gene: .
clone size: .
V gene: TRBV2
J gene: TRBJ2-1
CDR3 DNA: TGTGCCAGCGCCACAGGGTCCACCTACAATGAGCAGTTCTTC
CDR3 protein: CASATGSTYNEQFF

D gene: .
clone size: .
V gene: TRBV13
J gene: TRBJ2-1
CDR3 DNA: TGTGCCAGCAGTGAGACTAGGACAATGAGCTCCTACAATGAGCAGTTCTTC
CDR3 protein: CASSETRTMSSYNEQFF

D gene: .
clone size: few
V gene: TRBV7-7
J gene: TRBJ2-7
CDR3 DNA: TGTGCTAGCAGCTTAGGCAGGGTCGACGAGCAGTACTTC
CDR3 protein: CASSLGRVDEQYF

D gene: TRBD1
clone size: .
V gene: TRBV7-2
J gene: TRBJ2-3
CDR3 DNA: TGTGCCAGCAGCGGACAGGCATGGGTGGCCGCAGATACGCAGTATTTT
CDR3 protein: CASSGQAWVAADTQYF

D gene: TRBD1
clone size: few
V gene: TRBV5-1
J gene: TRBJ1-4
CDR3 DNA: TGCGCCAGCAGCGACCGACAGGGGTCCGCTACAACTAATGAAAAACTGTTTTTT
CDR3 protein: CASSDRQGSATTNEKLFF